One T cell receptor (beta chain) is described in this entry. This sample was included in a study of blood T cell repertoires in COVID-19. Germline V gene data show CDR1 as MNHEY and CDR2 as SVGEGT. CDR3 length equals 16 residues. With V trimmed by 5 bases and J by 2 bases, 6 bases remained unmatched. Original processing notes: For nucleated cells, counts were estimated from reference gene primer amplification. Measured with immunoSEQ multiplex PCR; TCRdb has only the in-frame clones, and not every one. D and trimming come from the DNA, and the V and J calls and clone size come from that table. The data contain roughly 100,000 clones, less than 85% of them seen just once; the ten biggest clones take up approximately 18%.

The TCR was taken from a woman older than 75 with active or convalescent COVID-19. Sequencing used peripheral blood. The chain has TRBV6-2 or TRBV6-3 and TRBJ2-6, with 7 positions matching TRBD1. In nucleotides, the CDR3 is TGTGCCAGCAGTCAGGGGGTGGGGACTGGGGCCAACGTCCTGACTTTC. It yields the protein CASSQGVGTGANVLTF.